This record covers a single T cell receptor (beta chain). This sample was taken from a study of blood T cell repertoires in COVID-19. Assay: immunoSEQ multiplex PCR; the TCRdb copy retains only in-frame clones and omits some. This table has 190,000 or so clones, roughly 90% appearing once. The receptor comes from a young woman who had recovered from COVID-19. Sequencing was carried out using PBMCs or T cells enriched from blood (not recorded which).

This CDR3 is CASSWRGTGELFF. CDR3 sequence (DNA): TGTGCCAGCAGTTGGCGGGGCACCGGGGAGCTGTTTTTT. This rearrangement joins TRBV9 to TRBJ2-2; D possibly corresponds to TRBD2 (6 bases). CDR1 is SGDLS, CDR2 YYNGEE, per germline. V lost 5 bases and J lost 4, with 9 bases in between. There are 13 residues in the CDR3.